The 28 T cell receptor beta chains in this list originate from one sample, sequenced in a study of identical twins. TCRdb reanalysed the 5' RACE reads using MiXCR and keeps one entry per CDR3 protein. The sample lists roughly 770,000 distinct CDR3 sequences; 18% were seen once. The same specimen was also included in a second study, on T cells expressing NK-cell markers.

The sample was PBMCs. Receptors originate from a woman under 30 in good health.

The chain uses TRBV5-1 and TRBJ2-6; D not resolved. The CDR3 runs to 15 residues. V was clipped by 1 base and J by 4 bases, with 9 bases between them. Germline-derived CDR1 and CDR2 are SGHRS and YFSETQ. The CDR3 here is CASSLQSEGANVLTF. DNA of the CDR3: TGCGCCAGCAGCTTGCAGAGCGAGGGGGCCAACGTCCTGACTTTC.

This clonotype came up a few times. The gene calls are TRBV18 and TRBJ2-1, with D perhaps matching TRBD2 (5 bases). The CDR3 runs to 15 residues. V gave up 0 bases and J gave up 7 bases, with 13 bases separating them. Germline V gene data show CDR1 as KGHSH and CDR2 as LQKENI. The CDR3 spells CASSPPSPAANEQFF. The CDR3, as DNA: TGTGCCAGCTCACCACCCTCTCCAGCGGCTAATGAGCAGTTCTTC. Combining the CDR3 with reference TRBV18 and TRBJ2-1 gives the whole variable domain NAGVMQNPRHLVRRRGQEARLRCSPMKGHSHVYWYRQLPEEGLKFMVYLQKENIIDESGMPKERFSAEFPKEGPSILRIQQVVRGDSAAYFCASSPPSPAANEQFFGPGTRLTVL.

V is TRBV4-3 and J is TRBJ2-1, with 9 bases lining up with TRBD2. Germline CDR1 and CDR2: LGHNA and YSLEER. Trimming cost V 0 bases and J 15 bases; bases outside gene matches: 9. This CDR3 region has 14 residues. CDR3 residues: CASSQDPSGMGAFF. The CDR3 DNA follows: TGCGCCAGCAGCCAAGACCCTAGCGGGATGGGGGCGTTCTTC.

The chain combines TRBV7-9 with TRBJ2-2, with 11 bases fitting TRBD2. CDR1 is SEHNR and CDR2 is FQNEAQ in the germline V gene (reference sequence). This CDR3 spans 14 amino acids. V lost 8 bases and J lost 8; bases outside the gene matches: 7. The CDR3 spells CASQTSGNIGELFF. The DNA for the CDR3 is TGTGCCAGCCAGACTAGCGGGAACATTGGGGAGCTGTTTTTT.

The rearrangement uses TRBV4-3 and TRBJ2-7, with a weak D call TRBD2 (6 bases). V was cut by 0 bases and J by 6 bases, with 12 bases left in between. This CDR3 region has 14 residues. CDR1 and CDR2 (germline): LGHNA, YSLEER. The DNA of the CDR3 is TGCGCCAGCAGCCAAGATGGGGGGATTGTCGAGCAGTACTTC. Protein product: CASSQDGGIVEQYF.

This clonotype has more than one count but fewer than ten. The chain joins TRBV20-1 to TRBJ2-1, with D perhaps matching TRBD2 (6 bases). With 3 bases removed from V and 6 bases from J, the gap between germline ends came to 12 bases. Per the germline V gene, CDR1 is DFQATT and CDR2 is SNEGSKA (reference sequence). The CDR3 sequence is 13 residues long. CDR3 region: CSASSYSGNEQFF. CDR3 in DNA: TGCAGTGCTAGTTCCTATAGCGGCAATGAGCAGTTCTTC.

This clonotype was found a few times. The chain carries TRBV12-3 or TRBV12-4 and TRBJ2-1; TRBD1 might be the D (5 bases). The CDR3 totals 12 residues. V dropped 6 bases and J dropped 9 bases, with 12 bases sitting between them. The CDR3 loop reads CASSWGLSEQFF. The CDR3 DNA follows: TGTGCCAGCAGCTGGGGCCTCTCTGAGCAGTTCTTC.

V is TRBV6-1 and J is TRBJ1-1; D is unresolved. V lost 1 base to trimming and J lost 11 bases, with 8 bases between them. This CDR3 has 11 residues. CDR1 is MNHNS and CDR2 is SASEGT in the germline V gene. As DNA, the CDR3 is TGTGCCAGCAGTGAAGGTACTAGGGCTTTCTTT. Its translation: CASSEGTRAFF.

The chain links TRBV9 to TRBJ2-1; 12 nucleotides agree with TRBD2. CDR3 length: 14 residues. Germline CDR1 reads SGDLS; CDR2 reads YYNGEE. Unmatched junction bases numbered 1, after V lost 0 bases and J lost 9 bases. The CDR3 DNA reads as TGTGCCAGCAGCGTAGTACTAGCGGGAGGTGAGCAGTTCTTC. Encoded protein: CASSVVLAGGEQFF.

V is TRBV28 and J is TRBJ2-4; D possibly uses TRBD1 or TRBD2 (6 bases each). This CDR3 region has 16 residues. The V end lost 6 bases, the J end lost 3 bases, and 18 bases lay between the germline ends. Germline V gene lookup returns CDR1 MDHEN and CDR2 SYDVKM. The CDR3 DNA reads as TGTGCCAGCAGCGTGGCGTACAGGGAGGACAAAAACATTCAGTACTTC. Protein product: CASSVAYREDKNIQYF.

This clonotype has just a few counts. The V call is TRBV5-1, the J call TRBJ2-3; D is unresolved. The germline V gene has CDR1 SGHRS and CDR2 YFSETQ. V was shortened by 4 bases and J by 3 bases, with 9 bases between the two germline ends. CDR3 length: 13 residues. The CDR3 DNA is TGCGCCAGCAGCACCCAAAAAACAGATACGCAGTATTTT. It translates to CASSTQKTDTQYF.

In its sample, this clonotype was seen a few times. The CDR3, as DNA: TGTGCCATCAGACCAGGGGTATCTAATTCACCCCTCCACTTT. Translating gives CAIRPGVSNSPLHF. This sequence joins TRBV10-3 and TRBJ1-6; possible D gene TRBD1, 6 bases. Trimming removed 6 bases from V and 6 bases from J, with 12 bases in between. The CDR3 contains 14 residues. The germline CDR1 and CDR2 sequences are ENHRY and SYGVKD.

On this clonotype itself: This could be a read error, since a much larger clone is one nucleotide away. The chain couples TRBV14 to TRBJ2-7; unclear D gene. The V and J ends lost 4 bases and 6 bases respectively, with 1 base between them. This CDR3 region has 9 residues. Germline CDR1 and CDR2: SGHDN and FVKESK. The CDR3 bases are TGTGCCAGCAGCCTCGAGCAGTACTTC. Its protein is CASSLEQYF.

There are many counts of this clonotype. The chain uses TRBV7-2 and TRBJ2-3; D not resolved. Germline loops: CDR1 SGHTA, CDR2 FQGNSA. V shed 2 bases and J shed 0 bases, with 9 bases lying between them. The CDR3 is made up of 15 amino acids. CDR3 DNA sequence: TGTGCCAGCAGCTTACGCTGGTCTAGCACAGATACGCAGTATTTT. Its protein is CASSLRWSSTDTQYF. Full variable domain (rest looked up from reference TRBV7-2 and TRBJ2-3): GAGVSQSPSNKVTEKGKDVELRCDPISGHTALYWYRQSLGQGLEFLIYFQGNSAPDKSGLPSDRFSAERTGGSVSTLTIQRTQQEDSAVYLCASSLRWSSTDTQYFGPGTRLTVL.

The rearrangement uses TRBV6-2 or TRBV6-3 and TRBJ2-7; D gene ambiguous. CDR1 and CDR2 from the germline V gene are MNHEY and SVGEGT. Trimming took off 2 bases at V and 6 bases at J, with 8 bases between the two ends. This CDR3 comprises 12 residues. The chain's CDR3 is CASSYIWTEQYF. In DNA, the CDR3 is TGTGCCAGCAGTTACATTTGGACCGAGCAGTACTTC.

In its sample, this clonotype was seen a few times. The rearrangement joins TRBV5-1 to TRBJ2-4; possibly TRBD1 for D (6 bases). The germline CDR1 and CDR2 sequences are SGHRS and YFSETQ. The CDR3 totals 15 residues. V was shortened by 5 bases and J by 3 bases, with 15 bases between the two germline ends. In DNA, the CDR3 is TGCGCCAGCAGGCCTACAGGGTCGGGCAAAAACATTCAGTACTTC. This sequence encodes CASRPTGSGKNIQYF.

This clonotype has only a few counts. V and J are TRBV20-1 and TRBJ1-2; a weak D match, TRBD1 (5 bases). The CDR3 extends over 15 amino acids. The V end lost 3 bases, the J end lost 8 bases, and 22 bases lay between the germline ends. CDR1 is DFQATT, CDR2 SNEGSKA, per germline (reference sequence). The CDR3 sequence is CSARGTLAPFGGYTF. The CDR3 DNA is TGCAGTGCTAGGGGGACCTTGGCGCCCTTTGGGGGCTACACCTTC.

Comments on this clonotype: A much bigger clone sits one base away, suggesting this may be a read error. This rearrangement joins TRBV24-1 to TRBJ2-7, with TRBD2 as a possible D gene (5 bases). The germline gives CDR1 KGHDR, CDR2 SFDVKD. The CDR3 consists of 9 residues. The CDR3 sequence: CATEGEHYF. Written as DNA, the CDR3 is TGTGCCACCGAGGGCGAGCACTACTTC.

This clonotype was seen more than once but under ten times. The chain recombines TRBV29-1 with TRBJ1-1; D may be TRBD1 (5 bases). Germline assignment: CDR1 SQVTM and CDR2 ANQGSEA. With 6 bases removed from V and 4 bases from J, the gap between germline ends came to 12 bases. CDR3 length: 12 amino acids. This CDR3 reads CSVAGGGTEAFF. The CDR3, as DNA: TGCAGCGTGGCCGGGGGGGGCACTGAAGCTTTCTTT.

The CDR3 coding sequence is TGCGCCAGCAGCCTTGACGGAAGGTGGCGGGAGAGCTCCTACAATGAGCAGTTCTTC. This gives the protein CASSLDGRWRESSYNEQFF. This chain connects TRBV5-1 to TRBJ2-1, with 7 bases lining up with TRBD2. Germline-derived CDR1 and CDR2 are SGHRS and YFSETQ. V lost 4 bases to trimming and J lost 0 bases; unmatched junction nucleotides: 16. CDR3 size: 19 residues.

The V and J genes are TRBV3-1 and TRBJ2-3, with 8 bases fitting TRBD2. The CDR3 contains 19 residues. V trimming: 3 bases; J trimming: 2 bases; junction bases outside the gene matches: 16. Per the germline V gene, CDR1 is LGHDT and CDR2 is YNNKEL (reference sequence). The CDR3 region has the DNA TGTGCCAGCAGCCACCAAGATAGGCTAGCGGGTTATTACACAGATACGCAGTATTTT. Its translation: CASSHQDRLAGYYTDTQYF.

The CDR3 DNA reads TGTGCCAGCAGCTTAGATCCGGGTACGGGTGGCTACACCTTC. It specifies CASSLDPGTGGYTF. This chain uses TRBV7-2 with TRBJ1-2; D ambiguous. Looked up from germline, CDR1 is SGHTA and CDR2 is FQGNSA. V lost 1 base and J 7 bases, leaving 13 bases between the germline ends. CDR3 length: 14 residues. Looking up the rest from reference TRBV7-2 and TRBJ1-2 gives the full variable domain: GAGVSQSPSNKVTEKGKDVELRCDPISGHTALYWYRQSLGQGLEFLIYFQGNSAPDKSGLPSDRFSAERTGGSVSTLTIQRTQQEDSAVYLCASSLDPGTGGYTFGSGTRLTVV.

This clonotype has only a few counts. The chain links TRBV12-2 to TRBJ1-1; the table's TRBD1 call for D was not verified on the DNA. TRBV12-2 is reported as a pseudogene. This CDR3 has 17 residues. CDR3 DNA: TGTGCAAGTCGCTTAAAAGAGCAGGGGGCTGGGGGCACTGAAGCTTTCTTT. It encodes CASRLKEQGAGGTEAFF.

The CDR3 region is CASRVESSTDTQYF. CDR3 nucleotide sequence: TGTGCCAGCAGGGTCGAGTCTAGCACAGATACGCAGTATTTT. The chain employs TRBV12-3 or TRBV12-4 and TRBJ2-3; D is ambiguous. The CDR3 sequence is 14 residues long. V was pared by 6 bases and J by 0 bases, with 10 bases between.

This clonotype occurred many times. CDR3 residues: CASSPGRGGYTF. CDR3 DNA sequence: TGTGCCAGCAGTCCGGGTCGAGGAGGCTACACCTTC. The rearrangement joins TRBV12-3 or TRBV12-4 to TRBJ1-2; D is unclear. This CDR3 is built from 12 residues. The V and J ends lost 5 bases and 8 bases respectively, with 12 bases between them.

This clonotype was seen a handful of times. The chain combines TRBV18 with TRBJ2-7; D not certain. CDR3 length: 12 amino acids. V lost 5 bases and J 4 bases, leaving 9 bases between the germline ends. Germline CDR1 and CDR2: KGHSH and LQKENI. In DNA, the CDR3 is TGTGCCAGCTCAGTTACGGATTACGAGCAGTACTTC. Amino acid sequence: CASSVTDYEQYF. Combining the CDR3 with reference TRBV18 and TRBJ2-7 gives the whole variable domain NAGVMQNPRHLVRRRGQEARLRCSPMKGHSHVYWYRQLPEEGLKFMVYLQKENIIDESGMPKERFSAEFPKEGPSILRIQQVVRGDSAAYFCASSVTDYEQYFGPGTRLTVT.

The chain links TRBV9 to TRBJ2-3; the match to TRBD1 covers 8 bases. Trimming at V came to 3 bases and at J to 8 bases, leaving 5 bases not matched to a gene. Germline assignment: CDR1 SGDLS and CDR2 YYNGEE. The CDR3 runs to 13 residues. Here the CDR3 DNA reads TGTGCCAGCAGCGCCACCCAGGGGGCTACGCAGTATTTT. It codes for CASSATQGATQYF. The full variable domain, rest sourced from reference TRBV9 and TRBJ2-3, is DSGVTQTPKHLITATGQRVTLRCSPRSGDLSVYWYQQSLDQGLQFLIQYYNGEERAKGNILERFSAQQFPDLHSELNLSSLELGDSALYFCASSATQGATQYFGPGTRLTVL.

The rearrangement uses TRBV19 and TRBJ2-1; D unresolved. V was clipped by 3 bases and J by 1 base, with 4 bases between them. The CDR3 is made up of 13 amino acids. CDR1 and CDR2 (germline): LNHDA, SQIVND (reference sequence). The CDR3, as DNA: TGTGCCAGTAGTATCTGGTCCTACAATGAGCAGTTCTTC. This codes for CASSIWSYNEQFF.